What follows are 8 T cell receptor beta chains derived from one specimen sequenced in a study of early T cells in non-severe SARS-CoV-2 infection. TCRdb itself ran the 5' RACE reads through MiXCR, one entry per CDR3 protein. The sample holds about 110,000 distinct CDR3 sequences, roughly an eighth seen once. Sequencing was done on a sample of whole blood. The source of these receptors is an adult who was a healthcare worker with PCR-confirmed SARS-CoV-2 infection or an uninfected control (not recorded which).

This clonotype was counted between two and nine times. The chain employs TRBV20-1 and TRBJ1-2, with D possibly being TRBD1 (5 bases). The CDR3 contains 14 residues. The V gene's germline CDR1 is DFQATT and CDR2 SNEGSKA (reference sequence). V lost 6 bases and J 2 bases, leaving 16 bases between the germline ends. The CDR3 sequence: CSAEWGRFNYGYTF. DNA of the CDR3: TGCAGTGCGGAATGGGGCAGATTCAACTATGGCTACACCTTC.

The CDR3 sequence is CASRVGGPQTQYF. CDR3 nucleotides: TGTGCCAGCAGGGTCGGGGGACCGCAGACCCAGTACTTC. The V and J genes are TRBV28 and TRBJ2-5; weak D call: TRBD2 (6 bases). CDR1 is MDHEN and CDR2 is SYDVKM in the germline V gene. V lost 6 bases, J lost 6 bases, and 14 bases lay in between. There are 13 residues in the CDR3.

Ten or more counts support this clonotype. This rearrangement joins TRBV28 to TRBJ2-7; 8 nucleotides match TRBD2. Trimming took 6 bases from V and 0 from J; bases not matched to a gene: 7. This CDR3 has 15 amino acids. The germline gives CDR1 MDHEN, CDR2 SYDVKM. The CDR3 bases are TGTGCCAGCAGCTCTCTGGGACTAGACTCCTACGAGCAGTACTTC. Its protein is CASSSLGLDSYEQYF.

This clonotype was detected only a few times. The chain employs TRBV12-3 or TRBV12-4 and TRBJ2-7, with D perhaps TRBD2 (5 bases). Between the trimmed V and J ends, which lost 8 bases and 2 bases, there was a span of 16 bases. The CDR3 spans 14 residues. CDR3 sequence: CASQRAVLPYEQYF. CDR3 nucleotide sequence: TGTGCCAGCCAACGAGCGGTACTCCCCTACGAGCAGTACTTC.

This chain joins TRBV20-1 and TRBJ1-5; D might be TRBD1 (6 bases). The V gene lost 5 bases and the J gene lost 4 bases, with 21 bases spanning the gap. Germline V gene sequence: CDR1 DFQATT, CDR2 SNEGSKA (reference sequence). This CDR3 is built from 16 residues. CDR3 in DNA: TGCAGTGCTGAAGTTCCCGGGGGCGTAAGGAATCAGCCCCAGCATTTT. It yields the protein CSAEVPGGVRNQPQHF.

The table lists this clonotype with many counts. This sequence joins TRBV5-1 and TRBJ2-3; maybe TRBD1 (6 bases). V dropped 1 base and J dropped 4 bases, with 16 bases sitting between them. CDR3 length: 16 amino acids. Germline V lookup: CDR1 SGHRS, CDR2 YFSETQ. The CDR3 sequence is CASSLSLGAPADTQYF. The CDR3 DNA follows: TGCGCCAGCAGCTTGAGTTTGGGGGCGCCTGCAGATACGCAGTATTTT.

V and J are TRBV6-2 or TRBV6-3 and TRBJ1-1, with TRBD1 as a possible D gene (5 bases). This CDR3 is built from 19 residues. Trimming took 0 bases from V and 1 from J, leaving 21 bases between them. Per germline, CDR1 MNHEY and CDR2 SVGEGT. The CDR3 region has the DNA TGTGCCAGCAGTTACTCTTCATGGGGCTTTCGAACGGCGAACACTGAAGCTTTCTTT. Translating gives CASSYSSWGFRTANTEAFF.

Ten or more counts support this clonotype. The CDR3 reads CASSQGRPSGEKLFF. CDR3 nucleotides: TGTGCCAGCAGCCAGGGCCGCCCCAGCGGTGAAAAACTGTTTTTT. The chain has TRBV3-1 and TRBJ1-4; D call uncertain. CDR3 size: 15 residues. V lost 3 bases and J 7 bases, leaving 15 bases between the germline ends. CDR1 LGHDT and CDR2 YNNKEL come from the germline V gene (reference sequence).